What follows describes a single T cell receptor (beta chain). Its antigen remains unknown. Some clones are missing from TCRdb's copy, which holds only in-frame ones; the method was immunoSEQ multiplex PCR. Of 20,000 to 30,000 clones listed, roughly 81% are singletons. CD4+ T cells from unexposed donors were obtained before the COVID-19 pandemic (2011-2018). CD4+ T cells were isolated from the cells after around 9 days of culture. Testing used SARS-CoV-2 S/N and four cold-coronavirus spikes on unexposed-donor CD4+ T cells, cells permitting. The CDR3 totals 15 residues. Germline-derived CDR1 and CDR2 are SGHRS and YFSETQ. V trimming: 5 bases; J trimming: 4 bases; junction bases outside the gene matches: 12. This entry belongs to a study of CD4 T cells in relation to SARS-CoV-2 and coronaviruses. Study in general: ViraFEST: approximately ten-day antigen culture of PBMCs, then TCR beta CDR3 sequencing. Study-wide results and caveats: Compared with monoreactive clones, crossreactive clones showed significantly weaker SARS-CoV-2 expansion.

The TCR sequence derives from a human donor in good health. Material: CD4+ T cells from PBMCs, cultured in vitro. The V and J genes are TRBV5-1 and TRBJ2-7; 7 bases are shared with TRBD1. In DNA form, the CDR3 reads TGCGCCAGCAGACTCAACACAGGGGACATGTACGAGCAGTACTTC. Amino acids: CASRLNTGDMYEQYF.